Listed below are T cell receptor beta chains from one sample, sequenced in a study of blood T cell repertoires in COVID-19. The repertoire was sequenced with immunoSEQ multiplex PCR; TCRdb's copy has only in-frame clones and lacks some. The sample has about 240,000 clones; approximately 90% are singletons. Sequenced sample: peripheral blood. The source of these receptors is a woman in her thirties or forties who had recovered from COVID-19. Both conserved end residues are part of each CDR3. A D gene is named only where the DNA matches it firmly.

j_call d_call cdr3_length v_call cdr3_aa cdr3_nt
TRBJ1-5 TRBD1 16 TRBV7-9 CASSLVVGQGGQPQHF TGTGCCAGCAGCTTAGTAGTTGGACAGGGAGGTCAGCCCCAGCATTTT
TRBJ1-1 . 13 TRBV27 CASSLGPLTEAFF TGTGCCAGCAGTTTGGGGCCTCTAACTGAAGCTTTCTTT
TRBJ2-7 TRBD1 16 TRBV9 CASSPRTGTRRYEQYF TGTGCCAGCAGCCCCCGGACAGGGACGAGGCGCTACGAGCAGTACTTC
TRBJ2-1 . 15 TRBV5-1 CASSSTSRRYNEQFF TGCGCCAGCAGCTCAACGAGCAGGAGGTACAATGAGCAGTTCTTC
TRBJ2-3 . 13 TRBV19 CASLWTGTDTQYF TGTGCCAGTTTGTGGACAGGCACAGATACGCAGTATTTT
TRBJ1-5 . 14 TRBV29-1 CSVGGRGTNQPQHF TGCAGCGTTGGGGGCAGGGGAACGAATCAGCCCCAGCATTTT
TRBJ2-3 TRBD2 17 TRBV19 CASSIGLAGQVTDTQYF TGTGCCAGTAGTATCGGGCTAGCGGGACAAGTCACAGATACGCAGTATTTT
TRBJ1-5 . 14 TRBV6-2/TRBV6-3 CASSKDRNNQPQHF TGTGCCAGCAGCAAAGACAGGAACAATCAGCCCCAGCATTTT
TRBJ2-7 . 13 TRBV5-6 CASSSPGVYEQYF TGTGCCAGCAGCTCGCCCGGGGTTTACGAGCAGTACTTC
TRBJ2-2 . 13 TRBV10-3 CAISERQGGELFF TGTGCCATCAGTGAGCGCCAGGGGGGGGAGCTGTTTTTT
TRBJ1-1 . 16 TRBV23-1 CASNRHLRGLNTEAFF TGCGCCAGCAACCGACACCTGCGGGGATTGAACACTGAAGCTTTCTTT